These 3 T cell receptor beta chains share one sample of origin, sequenced in a study of blood T cell repertoires in COVID-19. Sequenced by immunoSEQ multiplex PCR; TCRdb stores in-frame clones only, minus some. The sample yields 150,000 to 200,000 clones, 70% to 85% seen once. The sequencing sample was made of PBMCs or T cells enriched from blood (not recorded which). The receptors stem from a woman in her fifties or sixties with acute COVID-19.

This rearrangement joins TRBV7-2 to TRBJ2-2; TRBD2 is a possible D gene (7 bases). The CDR3 sequence is 16 residues long. V was trimmed by 5 bases and J by 7 bases, leaving 20 bases between them. Germline values: CDR1 SGHTA, CDR2 FQGNSA. CDR3 sequence: CASSPTRGGGGGELFF. The CDR3 nucleotides are TGTGCCAGCAGCCCAACTAGGGGGGGAGGTGGCGGGGAGCTGTTTTTT. The full variable domain, with the rest looked up from reference TRBV7-2 and TRBJ2-2, is GAGVSQSPSNKVTEKGKDVELRCDPISGHTALYWYRQSLGQGLEFLIYFQGNSAPDKSGLPSDRFSAERTGGSVSTLTIQRTQQEDSAVYLCASSPTRGGGGGELFFGEGSRLTVL.

The chain couples TRBV5-5 to TRBJ1-5; D is undetermined. Germline CDR1 SGHKS, CDR2 YYEKEE (reference sequence). The CDR3 has 14 residues. V gave up 4 bases and J gave up 6 bases, with 14 bases separating them. CDR3 nucleotide sequence: TGTGCCAGCAGCCCCTACCGTACAGTTCAGCCCCAGCATTTT. Its translation is CASSPYRTVQPQHF.

The V gene is TRBV18, the J gene TRBJ1-1, with D uncertain. In germline, CDR1 is KGHSH, CDR2 LQKENI. V was trimmed by 6 bases and J by 0 bases, leaving 8 bases between them. This CDR3 is 13 amino acids long. In nucleotides, the CDR3 is TGTGCCAGCTCCGATGGCATGAACACTGAAGCTTTCTTT. It is translated as CASSDGMNTEAFF.